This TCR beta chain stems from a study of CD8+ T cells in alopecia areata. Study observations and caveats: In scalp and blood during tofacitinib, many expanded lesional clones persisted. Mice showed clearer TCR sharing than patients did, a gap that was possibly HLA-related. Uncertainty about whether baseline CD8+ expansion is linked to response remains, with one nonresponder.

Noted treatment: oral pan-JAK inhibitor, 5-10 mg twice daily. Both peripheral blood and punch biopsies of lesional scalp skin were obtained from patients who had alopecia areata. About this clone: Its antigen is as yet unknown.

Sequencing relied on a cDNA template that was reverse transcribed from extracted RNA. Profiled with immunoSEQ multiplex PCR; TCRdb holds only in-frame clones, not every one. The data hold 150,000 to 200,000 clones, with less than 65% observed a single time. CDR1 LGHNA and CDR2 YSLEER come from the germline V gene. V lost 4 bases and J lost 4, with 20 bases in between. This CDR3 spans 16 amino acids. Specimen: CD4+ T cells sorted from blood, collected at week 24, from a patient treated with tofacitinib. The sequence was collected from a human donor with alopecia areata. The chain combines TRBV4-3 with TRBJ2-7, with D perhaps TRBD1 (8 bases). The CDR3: CASSRTGQGGEYEQYF. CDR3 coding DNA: TGCGCCAGCAGCCGGACCGGACAGGGAGGGGAATACGAGCAGTACTTC.